The 7 T cell receptor beta chains below all came from one sample that was sequenced in a study of CD8+ T cells in alopecia areata. Indicated treatment: oral pan-JAK inhibitor, 5-10 mg twice daily. RNA was isolated and reverse transcribed to cDNA, the sequencing template. The table came from immunoSEQ multiplex PCR; TCRdb's copy has only in-frame clones and leaves some out. The sample shows around 140,000 clones, around 83% of them seen only once. The source material was CD8+ T cells sorted from blood, sampled at week 4, from a patient treated with tofacitinib. The receptors derive from a human donor with alopecia areata.

The V call is TRBV9, the J call TRBJ2-1, with D perhaps matching TRBD2 (5 bases). Trimming removed 1 base at V and 7 bases at J, with 12 bases between. Germline CDR1 and CDR2: SGDLS and YYNGEE. The CDR3 length is 14 residues. Here the CDR3 reads CASSVSGGQNEQFF. CDR3 nucleotides: TGTGCCAGCAGCGTATCCGGCGGGCAGAATGAGCAGTTCTTC.

J is TRBJ1-5 and V is TRBV5-6, with TRBD1 as a possible D gene (5 bases). Trimming removed 4 bases from V and 3 bases from J, with 14 bases in between. This CDR3 has 15 residues. Germline V gene data show CDR1 as SGHDT and CDR2 as YYEEEE. As DNA, the CDR3 is TGTGCCAGCAGCGGCGGGGACGGAATCAATCAGCCCCAGCATTTT. Amino acids: CASSGGDGINQPQHF.

The V and J genes are TRBV10-3 and TRBJ1-1; TRBD1 matches at 10 bases. The length of the CDR3 is 19 residues. V was clipped by 2 bases and J by 1 base; unmatched bases: 13. The V gene's germline CDR1 is ENHRY and CDR2 SYGVKD. CDR3 region: CAISETSGQGGAWNTEAFF. The DNA of the CDR3 is TGTGCCATCAGTGAGACATCCGGACAGGGGGGAGCGTGGAACACTGAAGCTTTCTTT.

The CDR3 sequence: CSVVQIEAFF. The CDR3 DNA follows: TGCAGCGTGGTACAGATTGAAGCTTTCTTT. This chain links TRBV29-1 with TRBJ1-1; no reliable D call. This CDR3 contains 10 residues. Trimming stripped 6 bases from V and 7 bases from J, with 9 bases between. CDR1 SQVTM and CDR2 ANQGSEA come from the germline V gene.

To note about this clone: Other DNA sequences in the same sample also yield this CDR3. DNA of the CDR3: TGTGCCAGCAGCCTTACCTACGAGCAGTACTTC. It encodes CASSLTYEQYF. The J gene is TRBJ2-7, the V gene TRBV7-9; D ambiguous. Trimming shortened V by 5 bases and J by 2 bases, and 4 bases separated the two germline ends. The CDR3 length is 11 residues. Germline V gene data show CDR1 as SEHNR and CDR2 as FQNEAQ (reference sequence). Together with reference TRBV7-9 and TRBJ2-7, the CDR3 gives the full variable domain: DTGVSQNPRHKITKRGQNVTFRCDPISEHNRLYWYRQTLGQGPEFLTYFQNEAQLEKSRLLSDRFSAERPKGSFSTLEIQRTEQGDSAMYLCASSLTYEQYFGPGTRLTVT.

The chain is built from TRBV25-1 and TRBJ2-2, with no clear D. V was cut by 3 bases and J by 1 base, with 6 bases left in between. The length of the CDR3 is 14 residues. CDR1 and CDR2 (germline): MGHDK, SYGVNS. The CDR3 DNA reads TGTGCCAGCAGTGACTTTGAGAACACCGGGGAGCTGTTTTTT. This sequence encodes CASSDFENTGELFF. Full variable domain (outside the CDR3, taken from reference TRBV25-1 and TRBJ2-2): EADIYQTPRYLVIGTGKKITLECSQTMGHDKMYWYQQDPGMELHLIHYSYGVNSTEKGDLSSESTVSRIRTEHFPLTLESARPSHTSQYLCASSDFENTGELFFGEGSRLTVL.

The J gene is TRBJ1-4, the V gene TRBV15; no clear D. Trimming cost V 1 base and J 6 bases, with 18 bases left between them. CDR3 length: 17 amino acids. Germline-derived CDR1 and CDR2 are LNHNV and YYDKDF (reference sequence). The CDR3 nucleotides are TGTGCCACCAGCAGAGCCCGCGGGGATTTGCCCGATGAAAAACTGTTTTTT. It encodes CATSRARGDLPDEKLFF.